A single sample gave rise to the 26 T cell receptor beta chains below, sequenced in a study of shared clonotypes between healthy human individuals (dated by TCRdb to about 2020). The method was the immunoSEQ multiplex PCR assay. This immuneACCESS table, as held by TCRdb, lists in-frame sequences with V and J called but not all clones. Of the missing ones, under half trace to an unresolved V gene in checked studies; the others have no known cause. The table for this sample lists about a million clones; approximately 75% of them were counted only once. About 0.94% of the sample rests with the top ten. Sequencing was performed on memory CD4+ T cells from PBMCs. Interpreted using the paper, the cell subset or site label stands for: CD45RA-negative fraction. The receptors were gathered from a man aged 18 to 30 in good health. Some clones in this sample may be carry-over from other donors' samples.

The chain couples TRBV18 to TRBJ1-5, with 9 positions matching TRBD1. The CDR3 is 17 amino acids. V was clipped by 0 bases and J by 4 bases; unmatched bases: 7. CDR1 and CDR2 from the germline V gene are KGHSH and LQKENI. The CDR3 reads CASSPPGGQGRNQPQHF. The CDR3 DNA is TGTGCCAGCTCACCACCGGGGGGACAGGGTCGGAATCAGCCCCAGCATTTT.

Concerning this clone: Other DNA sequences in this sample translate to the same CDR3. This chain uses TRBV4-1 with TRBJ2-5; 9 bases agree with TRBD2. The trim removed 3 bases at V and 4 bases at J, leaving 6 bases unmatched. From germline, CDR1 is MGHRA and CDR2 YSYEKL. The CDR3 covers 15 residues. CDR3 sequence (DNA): TGCGCCAGCAGCCAGGTAGCGGGAGTAAGAGAGACCCAGTACTTC. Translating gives CASSQVAGVRETQYF.

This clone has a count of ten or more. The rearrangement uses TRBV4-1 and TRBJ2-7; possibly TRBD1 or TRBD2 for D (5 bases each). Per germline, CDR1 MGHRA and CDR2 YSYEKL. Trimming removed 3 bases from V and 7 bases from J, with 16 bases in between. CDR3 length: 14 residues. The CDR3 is CASSQKGETGEQYF. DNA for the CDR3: TGCGCCAGCAGCCAGAAAGGGGAAACGGGGGAGCAGTACTTC.

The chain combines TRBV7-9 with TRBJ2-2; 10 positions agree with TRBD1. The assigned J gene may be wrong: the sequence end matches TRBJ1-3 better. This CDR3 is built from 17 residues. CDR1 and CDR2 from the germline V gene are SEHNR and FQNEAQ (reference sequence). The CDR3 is CASSLALDRGRRNTIYF. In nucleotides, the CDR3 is TGTGCCAGCAGCTTAGCCCTCGACAGGGGGCGAAGGAACACCATATATTTT.

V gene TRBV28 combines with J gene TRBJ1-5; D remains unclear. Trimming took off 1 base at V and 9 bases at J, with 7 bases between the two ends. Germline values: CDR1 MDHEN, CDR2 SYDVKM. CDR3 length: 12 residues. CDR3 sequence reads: CASSLSGVPQHF. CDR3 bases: TGTGCCAGCAGTTTATCGGGAGTGCCCCAGCATTTT.

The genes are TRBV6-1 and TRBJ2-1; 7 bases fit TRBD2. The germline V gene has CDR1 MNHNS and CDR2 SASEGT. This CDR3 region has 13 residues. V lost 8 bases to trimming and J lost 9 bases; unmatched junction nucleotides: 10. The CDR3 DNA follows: TGTGCCAGCTCCCAGACTAGCTTGAGTGAGCAGTTCTTC. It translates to CASSQTSLSEQFF.

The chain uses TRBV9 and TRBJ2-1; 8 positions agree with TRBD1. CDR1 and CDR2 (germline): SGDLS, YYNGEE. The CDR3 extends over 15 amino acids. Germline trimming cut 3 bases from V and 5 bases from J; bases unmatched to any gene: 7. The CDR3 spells CASSERGQADNEQFF. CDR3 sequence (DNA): TGTGCCAGCAGCGAGAGGGGACAGGCCGACAATGAGCAGTTCTTC.

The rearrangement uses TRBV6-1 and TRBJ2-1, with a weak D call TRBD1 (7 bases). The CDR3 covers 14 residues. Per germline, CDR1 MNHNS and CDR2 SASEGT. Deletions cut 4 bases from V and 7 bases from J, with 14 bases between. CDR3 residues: CASSGAGGRNEQFF. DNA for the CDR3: TGTGCCAGCAGTGGGGCAGGGGGGAGAAATGAGCAGTTCTTC.

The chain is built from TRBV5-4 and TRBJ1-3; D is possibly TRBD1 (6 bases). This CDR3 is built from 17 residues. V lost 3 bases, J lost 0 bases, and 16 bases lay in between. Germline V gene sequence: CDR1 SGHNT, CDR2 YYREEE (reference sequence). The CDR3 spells CASSWGAGALSGNTIYF. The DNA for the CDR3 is TGTGCCAGCAGCTGGGGGGCAGGGGCCCTCTCTGGAAACACCATATATTTT.

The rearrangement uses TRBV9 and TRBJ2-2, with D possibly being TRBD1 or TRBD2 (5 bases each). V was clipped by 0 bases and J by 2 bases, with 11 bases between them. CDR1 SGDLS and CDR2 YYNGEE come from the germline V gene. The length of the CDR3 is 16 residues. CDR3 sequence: CASSVDIGTNTGELFF. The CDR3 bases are TGTGCCAGCAGCGTAGACATAGGGACCAACACCGGGGAGCTGTTTTTT. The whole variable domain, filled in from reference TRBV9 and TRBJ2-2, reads DSGVTQTPKHLITATGQRVTLRCSPRSGDLSVYWYQQSLDQGLQFLIQYYNGEERAKGNILERFSAQQFPDLHSELNLSSLELGDSALYFCASSVDIGTNTGELFFGEGSRLTVL.

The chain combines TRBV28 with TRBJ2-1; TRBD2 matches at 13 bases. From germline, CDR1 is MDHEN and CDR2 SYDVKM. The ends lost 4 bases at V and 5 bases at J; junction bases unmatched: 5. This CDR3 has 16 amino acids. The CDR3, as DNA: TGTGCCAGCAGTTCCCCGGGACTAGCGGGACACAATGAGCAGTTCTTC. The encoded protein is CASSSPGLAGHNEQFF.

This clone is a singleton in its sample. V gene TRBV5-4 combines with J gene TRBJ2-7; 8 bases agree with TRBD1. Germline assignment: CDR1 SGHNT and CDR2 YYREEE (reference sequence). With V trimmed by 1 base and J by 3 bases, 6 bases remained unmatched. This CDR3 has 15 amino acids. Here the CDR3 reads CASSLNGDRYYEQYF. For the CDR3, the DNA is TGTGCCAGCAGCTTGAATGGGGACAGGTACTACGAGCAGTACTTC.

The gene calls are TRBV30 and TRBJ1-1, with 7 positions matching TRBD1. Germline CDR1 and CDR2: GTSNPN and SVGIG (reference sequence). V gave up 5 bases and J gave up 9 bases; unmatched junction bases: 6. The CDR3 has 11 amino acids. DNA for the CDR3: TGTGCCTGGGAGTGGGACAGAAAAGCTTTCTTT. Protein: CAWEWDRKAFF.

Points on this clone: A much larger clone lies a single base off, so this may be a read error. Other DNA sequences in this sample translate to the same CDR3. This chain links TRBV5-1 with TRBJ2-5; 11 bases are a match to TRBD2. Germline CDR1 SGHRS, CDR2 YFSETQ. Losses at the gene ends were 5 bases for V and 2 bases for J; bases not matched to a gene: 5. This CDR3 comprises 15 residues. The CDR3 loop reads CASSSGTSGQETQYF. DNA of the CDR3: TGCGCCAGCAGTTCCGGGACTAGCGGACAAGAGACCCAGTACTTC.

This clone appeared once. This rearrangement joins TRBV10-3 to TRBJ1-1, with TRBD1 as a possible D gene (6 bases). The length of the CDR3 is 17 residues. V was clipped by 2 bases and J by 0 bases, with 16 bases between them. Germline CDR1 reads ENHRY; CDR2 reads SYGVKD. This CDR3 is CAISEPIEGGLNTEAFF. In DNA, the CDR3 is TGTGCCATCAGTGAGCCAATTGAGGGGGGTTTGAACACTGAAGCTTTCTTT.

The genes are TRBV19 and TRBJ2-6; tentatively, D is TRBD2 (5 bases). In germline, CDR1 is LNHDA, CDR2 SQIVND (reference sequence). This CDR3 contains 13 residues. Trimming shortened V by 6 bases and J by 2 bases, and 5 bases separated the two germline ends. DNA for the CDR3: TGTGCCAGTAGGAGGGCTGGGGCCAACGTCCTGACTTTC. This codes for CASRRAGANVLTF.

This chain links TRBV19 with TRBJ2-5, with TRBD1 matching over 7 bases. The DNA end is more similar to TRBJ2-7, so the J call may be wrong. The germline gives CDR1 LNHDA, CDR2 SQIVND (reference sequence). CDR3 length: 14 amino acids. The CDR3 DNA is TGTGCCAGTAGTCCAAGACAGGGCTCCTACGAGCAGTACTTC. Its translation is CASSPRQGSYEQYF.

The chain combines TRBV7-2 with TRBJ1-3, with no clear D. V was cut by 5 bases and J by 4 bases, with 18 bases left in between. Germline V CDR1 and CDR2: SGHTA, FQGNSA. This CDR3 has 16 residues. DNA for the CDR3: TGTGCCAGCAGCCATACACCCTCGCCGGGGGGAAACACCATATATTTT. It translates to CASSHTPSPGGNTIYF.

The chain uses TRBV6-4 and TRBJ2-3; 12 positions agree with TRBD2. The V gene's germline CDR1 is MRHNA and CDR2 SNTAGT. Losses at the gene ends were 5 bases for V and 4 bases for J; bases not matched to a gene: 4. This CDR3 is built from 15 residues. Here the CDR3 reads CASSSLAGGADTQYF. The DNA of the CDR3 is TGTGCCAGCAGTTCCCTAGCGGGAGGGGCAGATACGCAGTATTTT.

DNA of the CDR3: TGTGCCAGCAGTGAATACCCCCCGGGGGGGCAGAACACTGAAGCTTTCTTT. It translates to CASSEYPPGGQNTEAFF. This chain joins TRBV6-1 and TRBJ1-1; possible D gene TRBD1, 6 bases. CDR3 length equals 17 residues. Deletions cut 2 bases from V and 1 base from J, with 17 bases between. CDR1 is MNHNS and CDR2 is SASEGT in the germline V gene.

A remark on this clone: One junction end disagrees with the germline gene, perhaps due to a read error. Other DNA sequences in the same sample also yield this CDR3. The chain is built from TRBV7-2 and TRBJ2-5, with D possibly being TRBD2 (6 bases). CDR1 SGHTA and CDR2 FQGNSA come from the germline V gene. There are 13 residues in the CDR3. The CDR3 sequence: CASSPGVGETQYF. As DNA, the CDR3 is TGCGCCAGCAGCCCGGGAGTAGGGGAGACCCAGTACTTC.

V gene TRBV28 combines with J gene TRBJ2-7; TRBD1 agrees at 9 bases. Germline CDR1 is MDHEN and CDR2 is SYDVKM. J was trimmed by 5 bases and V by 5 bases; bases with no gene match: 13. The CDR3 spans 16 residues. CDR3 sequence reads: CASSPIPGTGTHEQYF. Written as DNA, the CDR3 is TGTGCCAGCAGTCCCATACCCGGGACAGGGACCCACGAGCAGTACTTC.

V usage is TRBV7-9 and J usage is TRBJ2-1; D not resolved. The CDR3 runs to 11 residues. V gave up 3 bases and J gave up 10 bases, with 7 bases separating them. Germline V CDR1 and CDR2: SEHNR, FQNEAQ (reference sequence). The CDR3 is CASSFGGEQFF. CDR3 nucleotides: TGTGCCAGCAGCTTTGGTGGAGAGCAGTTCTTC.

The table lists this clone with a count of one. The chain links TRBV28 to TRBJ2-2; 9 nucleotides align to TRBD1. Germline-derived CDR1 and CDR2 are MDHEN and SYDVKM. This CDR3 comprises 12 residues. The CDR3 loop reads CGGQGGTGELFF. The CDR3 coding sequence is TGTGGGGGACAGGGCGGCACCGGGGAGCTGTTTTTT.

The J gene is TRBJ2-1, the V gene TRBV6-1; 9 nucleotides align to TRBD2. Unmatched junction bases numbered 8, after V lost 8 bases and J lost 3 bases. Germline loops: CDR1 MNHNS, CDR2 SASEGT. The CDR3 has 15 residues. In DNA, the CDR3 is TGTGCCAGCGGGAAACCTAGCGGGAACTACAATGAGCAGTTCTTC. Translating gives CASGKPSGNYNEQFF.

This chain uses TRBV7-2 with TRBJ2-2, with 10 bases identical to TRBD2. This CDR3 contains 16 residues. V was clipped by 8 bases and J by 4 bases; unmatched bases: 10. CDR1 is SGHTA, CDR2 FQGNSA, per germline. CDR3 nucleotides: TGTGCCAGCCAAAACTATCGGACTAGCGGCACCGGGGAGCTGTTTTTT. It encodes CASQNYRTSGTGELFF.